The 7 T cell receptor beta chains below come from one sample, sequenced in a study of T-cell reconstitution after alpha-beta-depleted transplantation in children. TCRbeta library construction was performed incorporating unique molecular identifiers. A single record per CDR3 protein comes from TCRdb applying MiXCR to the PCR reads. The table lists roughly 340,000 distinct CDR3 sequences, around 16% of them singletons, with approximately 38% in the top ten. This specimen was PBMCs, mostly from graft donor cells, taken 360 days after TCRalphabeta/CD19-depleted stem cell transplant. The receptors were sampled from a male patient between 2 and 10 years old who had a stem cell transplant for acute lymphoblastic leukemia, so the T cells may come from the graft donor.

CDR3: CASSDEGSEQYF. For the CDR3, the DNA is TGTGCCAGCAGTGACGAGGGATCGGAGCAGTACTTC. The rearrangement uses TRBV6-4 and TRBJ2-7; D is perhaps TRBD2 (5 bases). V shed 2 bases and J shed 7 bases, with 9 bases lying between them. This CDR3 region has 12 residues. Looked up from germline, CDR1 is MRHNA and CDR2 is SNTAGT.

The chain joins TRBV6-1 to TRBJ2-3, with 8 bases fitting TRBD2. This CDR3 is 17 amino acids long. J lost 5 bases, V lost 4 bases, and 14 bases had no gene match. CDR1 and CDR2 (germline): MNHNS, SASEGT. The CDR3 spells CASSAPLVREGLDTQYF. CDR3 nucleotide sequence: TGTGCCAGCAGTGCCCCGTTGGTACGGGAGGGATTAGATACGCAGTATTTT.

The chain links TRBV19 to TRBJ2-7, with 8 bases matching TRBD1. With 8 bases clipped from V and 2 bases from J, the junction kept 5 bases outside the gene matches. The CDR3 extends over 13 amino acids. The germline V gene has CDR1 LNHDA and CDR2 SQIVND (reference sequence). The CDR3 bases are TGTGCCAGTCGACAGGGGCAAACCTACGAGCAGTACTTC. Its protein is CASRQGQTYEQYF.

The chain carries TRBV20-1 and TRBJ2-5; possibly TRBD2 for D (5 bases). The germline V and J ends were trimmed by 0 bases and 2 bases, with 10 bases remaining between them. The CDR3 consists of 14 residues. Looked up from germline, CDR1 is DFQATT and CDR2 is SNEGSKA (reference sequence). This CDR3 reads CSARDRTSQETQYF. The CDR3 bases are TGCAGTGCTAGAGATCGGACTTCTCAAGAGACCCAGTACTTC.

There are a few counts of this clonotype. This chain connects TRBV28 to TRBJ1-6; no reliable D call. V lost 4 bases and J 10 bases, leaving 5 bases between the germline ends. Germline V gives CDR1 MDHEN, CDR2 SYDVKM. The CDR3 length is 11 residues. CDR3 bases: TGTGCCAGCAGTTATAGGTCACCCCTCCACTTT. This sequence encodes CASSYRSPLHF.

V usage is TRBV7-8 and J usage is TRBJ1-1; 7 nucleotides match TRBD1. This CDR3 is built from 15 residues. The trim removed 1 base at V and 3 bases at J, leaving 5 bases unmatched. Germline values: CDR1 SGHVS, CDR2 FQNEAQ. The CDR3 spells CASSLGPTGYTEAFF. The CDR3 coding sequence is TGTGCCAGCAGCTTAGGGCCGACAGGGTACACTGAAGCTTTCTTT.

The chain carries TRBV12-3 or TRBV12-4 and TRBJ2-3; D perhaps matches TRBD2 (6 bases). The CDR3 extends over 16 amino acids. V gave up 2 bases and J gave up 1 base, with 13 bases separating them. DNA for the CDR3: TGTGCCAGCAGTTTATTTGCGGGGCGACGCACAGATACGCAGTATTTT. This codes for CASSLFAGRRTDTQYF.